Described below is a single TCR beta chain sequence and its context. The target antigen is unknown. Trimming left V 6 bases short and J 0 bases short, with 14 bases between. CDR1 and CDR2 from the germline V gene are MRHNA and SNTAGT. This CDR3 has 15 amino acids. PCR used 60 Vbeta primers and 13 Jbeta primers. Sequencing was performed with immunoSEQ multiplex PCR; in TCRdb, only in-frame clones are kept and a portion is missing. This sample has roughly 100,000 clones, with roughly 80% found just once. This sample was included in a study of cytomegalovirus exposure and HLA in healthy donors. General study findings and limits: After further analysis at a later stage, 16,951 TCR beta sequences were associated with HLA alleles at 0.05 false discovery rate.

The chain uses TRBV6-4 and TRBJ1-2; D gene uncertain. The sample comprised PBMCs. The TCR sequence derives from a man aged 25 to 45 in good health and CMV-seropositive. CDR3 bases: TGTGCCAGCAGCCTGAGCGGGGAAGCTAACTATGGCTACACCTTC. Protein: CASSLSGEANYGYTF.